A selection of T cell receptor beta chains follows, all from one sample in a study of identical twins. In TCRdb, the 5' RACE reads were re-called with MiXCR into one record per CDR3 protein. The repertoire includes hundreds of thousands of distinct CDR3 sequences, approximately 7.9% of them detected once, and around 5.4% sits in the top ten. This sample was shared with a second study, whose subject was yellow fever vaccine responses in identical twins.

Sequenced: CD8+ T cells sorted from blood. The receptors originated from a woman younger than 35 in good health. Each CDR3 is given with its conserved first and last residue. Each record gives: V gene, D gene, J gene, clone size, CDR3 protein, CDR3 DNA. D genes are given only for firm matches. Rows may omit the clone size; those that give it use once, few, many or a size class.

V: TRBV27
D: TRBD1
J: TRBJ2-5
size: -
CDR3: CATRQGKETQYF
DNA: TGTGCCACCCGACAGGGCAAAGAGACCCAGTACTTC

V: TRBV4-1
D: -
J: TRBJ1-5
size: many
CDR3: CASSPQGEQPQHF
DNA: TGCGCCAGCAGCCCACAGGGTGAGCAGCCCCAGCATTTT

V: TRBV7-9
D: -
J: TRBJ1-1
size: many
CDR3: CASSLGLTEAFF
DNA: TGTGCCAGCAGCCTAGGGTTGACTGAAGCTTTCTTT

V: TRBV12-3/TRBV12-4
D: TRBD1
J: TRBJ2-1
size: few
CDR3: CASSLRPRDSQFF
DNA: TGTGCCAGCAGTTTAAGACCACGGGACAGTCAGTTCTTC

V: TRBV11-1
D: TRBD2
J: TRBJ2-3
size: -
CDR3: CASSQRLAGGPDTQYF
DNA: TGTGCCAGCAGCCAGAGACTAGCGGGGGGCCCAGATACGCAGTATTTT

V: TRBV7-2
D: -
J: TRBJ1-1
size: many
CDR3: CASSLVDSNTEAFF
DNA: TGTGCCAGCAGCTTAGTAGACAGCAACACTGAAGCTTTCTTT

V: TRBV15
D: -
J: TRBJ2-2
size: many
CDR3: CATRANTGELFF
DNA: TGTGCCACCAGGGCGAACACCGGGGAGCTGTTTTTT

V: TRBV3-1
D: -
J: TRBJ2-5
size: few
CDR3: CASSQDWGREETQYF
DNA: TGTGCCAGCAGCCAAGATTGGGGAAGGGAAGAGACCCAGTACTTC

V: TRBV28
D: -
J: TRBJ2-3
size: few
CDR3: CASITDSTDTQYF
DNA: TGTGCCAGCATCACGGATAGCACAGATACGCAGTATTTT

V: TRBV20-1
D: TRBD2
J: TRBJ2-3
size: few
CDR3: CCASSGLAGRSDTQYF
DNA: TGCTGTGCTAGCTCGGGACTAGCGGGGAGGTCAGATACGCAGTATTTT

V: TRBV27
D: -
J: TRBJ2-4
size: -
CDR3: CASSPTGAKNIQYF
DNA: TGTGCCAGCAGTCCGACGGGAGCCAAAAACATTCAGTACTTC

V: TRBV19
D: -
J: TRBJ1-1
size: -
CDR3: CASSPAGATEAFF
DNA: TGTGCCAGTAGTCCGGCAGGGGCCACTGAAGCTTTCTTT

V: TRBV19
D: -
J: TRBJ2-1
size: few
CDR3: CAVSRGTSRDEQFF
DNA: TGTGCCGTCAGTAGAGGCACTAGCCGGGATGAGCAGTTCTTC

V: TRBV28
D: -
J: TRBJ2-1
size: few
CDR3: CASSVFGAGYNEQFF
DNA: TGTGCCAGCAGTGTGTTCGGGGCGGGATACAATGAGCAGTTCTTC

V: TRBV29-1
D: -
J: TRBJ1-2
size: few
CDR3: CSVLGGRDTTNYGYTF
DNA: TGCAGCGTCTTGGGGGGCAGGGATACTACTAACTATGGCTACACCTTC

V: TRBV11-2
D: TRBD2
J: TRBJ2-3
size: few
CDR3: CASSLELAGENTDTQYF
DNA: TGTGCCAGCAGCTTAGAACTAGCGGGAGAGAACACAGATACGCAGTATTTT

V: TRBV7-9
D: TRBD2
J: TRBJ2-3
size: -
CDR3: CASSSPLAGVADTQYF
DNA: TGTGCCAGCAGCTCCCCACTAGCGGGAGTTGCAGATACGCAGTATTTT

V: TRBV5-8
D: -
J: TRBJ1-6
size: few
CDR3: CASSLDRGSSSPLHF
DNA: TGTGCCAGCAGCTTGGATCGGGGGTCATCTTCACCCCTCCACTTT

V: TRBV29-1
D: -
J: TRBJ2-5
size: -
CDR3: CSVRGARETQYF
DNA: TGCAGTGTCCGGGGGGCGCGGGAGACCCAGTACTTC

V: TRBV20-1
D: TRBD2
J: TRBJ2-1
size: -
CDR3: CSASPLIAGVLNEQFF
DNA: TGCAGTGCTAGTCCGCTGATAGCGGGAGTTCTGAATGAGCAGTTCTTC

V: TRBV4-1
D: TRBD2
J: TRBJ2-5
size: -
CDR3: CASSQEGLAGGLQETQYF
DNA: TGCGCCAGCAGCCAAGAAGGGCTAGCGGGGGGGCTTCAAGAGACCCAGTACTTC

V: TRBV20-1
D: -
J: TRBJ2-7
size: many
CDR3: CSVVLQGYEQYF
DNA: TGCAGTGTCGTGCTCCAGGGCTACGAGCAGTACTTC

V: TRBV2
D: -
J: TRBJ2-1
size: few
CDR3: CASSDDDNEQFF
DNA: TGTGCCAGCAGTGATGATGACAATGAGCAGTTCTTC

V: TRBV7-8
D: -
J: TRBJ2-7
size: -
CDR3: CASSSNANYEQYF
DNA: TGTGCCAGCAGCTCCAACGCAAACTACGAGCAGTACTTC

V: TRBV15
D: -
J: TRBJ2-7
size: few
CDR3: CATSRDLGQGQSYEQYF
DNA: TGTGCCACCAGCAGAGATCTCGGGCAGGGACAATCCTACGAGCAGTACTTC

V: TRBV5-5
D: -
J: TRBJ2-3
size: many
CDR3: CASSLEQALGTDTQYF
DNA: TGTGCCAGCAGCTTGGAACAGGCCCTTGGAACAGATACGCAGTATTTT

V: TRBV7-6
D: TRBD1
J: TRBJ2-2
size: many
CDR3: CASSLVATGESGELFF
DNA: TGTGCCAGCAGCTTAGTGGCGACAGGGGAGTCCGGGGAGCTGTTTTTT

V: TRBV6-5
D: -
J: TRBJ1-4
size: -
CDR3: CASSYRDGEKLFF
DNA: TGTGCCAGCAGTTACAGGGATGGCGAAAAACTGTTTTTT

V: TRBV5-6
D: TRBD1
J: TRBJ1-6
size: few
CDR3: CASSWGTGDSPLHF
DNA: TGTGCCAGCAGCTGGGGGACAGGGGATTCACCCCTCCACTTT

V: TRBV29-1
D: -
J: TRBJ1-3
size: few
CDR3: CSVWTDSGNTIYF
DNA: TGCAGCGTTTGGACAGACTCTGGAAACACCATATATTTT

V: TRBV28
D: -
J: TRBJ2-7
size: -
CDR3: CASGFGAYEQYF
DNA: TGTGCCAGCGGATTTGGCGCCTACGAGCAGTACTTC

V: TRBV7-8
D: TRBD1
J: TRBJ2-3
size: -
CDR3: CASSSTGGRTDTQYF
DNA: TGTGCCAGCAGCTCGACAGGGGGACGTACAGATACGCAGTATTTT

V: TRBV29-1
D: -
J: TRBJ2-7
size: -
CDR3: CSVEIGYEQYF
DNA: TGCAGCGTTGAAATAGGATACGAGCAGTACTTC

V: TRBV18
D: -
J: TRBJ2-3
size: many
CDR3: CASSPPSDTDTQYF
DNA: TGTGCCAGCTCACCACCTAGTGACACAGATACGCAGTATTTT

V: TRBV28
D: -
J: TRBJ2-5
size: few
CDR3: CASNSGLQGQTQYF
DNA: TGTGCCAGCAATAGCGGACTCCAGGGCCAGACCCAGTACTTC

V: TRBV14
D: -
J: TRBJ2-5
size: many
CDR3: CASSQAAAFWETQYF
DNA: TGTGCCAGCAGCCAAGCCGCAGCGTTCTGGGAGACCCAGTACTTC

V: TRBV10-3
D: -
J: TRBJ2-7
size: many
CDR3: CAISEIGTWRQYF
DNA: TGTGCCATCAGTGAGATCGGGACCTGGAGGCAGTACTTC

V: TRBV2
D: TRBD2
J: TRBJ2-1
size: many
CDR3: CASSETTSVYNEQFF
DNA: TGTGCCAGCAGTGAAACAACTAGCGTCTACAATGAGCAGTTCTTC

V: TRBV6-5
D: -
J: TRBJ2-1
size: few
CDR3: CASSYGVRDEQFF
DNA: TGTGCCAGCAGTTATGGGGTGAGGGATGAGCAGTTCTTC

V: TRBV7-9
D: -
J: TRBJ2-1
size: -
CDR3: CASSRVADEQFF
DNA: TGTGCCAGCAGCAGGGTAGCGGATGAGCAGTTCTTC

V: TRBV11-2
D: TRBD2
J: TRBJ2-1
size: many
CDR3: CASSSSGGPYNEQFF
DNA: TGTGCCAGCAGCTCGAGCGGGGGCCCCTACAATGAGCAGTTCTTC

V: TRBV2
D: TRBD2
J: TRBJ2-1
size: -
CDR3: CASHRAGGPNNEQFF
DNA: TGTGCCAGCCATAGGGCGGGAGGGCCAAACAATGAGCAGTTCTTC

V: TRBV3-1
D: TRBD2
J: TRBJ2-3
size: -
CDR3: CASSPEGLAGEGFMTDTQYF
DNA: TGTGCCAGCAGCCCCGAGGGACTAGCGGGAGAAGGATTTATGACAGATACGCAGTATTTT

V: TRBV7-9
D: -
J: TRBJ2-7
size: many
CDR3: CASSLVADIYEQYF
DNA: TGTGCCAGCAGCTTAGTTGCGGACATTTACGAGCAGTACTTC

V: TRBV4-1
D: -
J: TRBJ1-1
size: many
CDR3: CASSQVSGRGTEAFF
DNA: TGCGCCAGCAGCCAAGTATCCGGGCGCGGCACTGAAGCTTTCTTT

V: TRBV12-3/TRBV12-4
D: -
J: TRBJ1-4
size: many
CDR3: CASSLPGRELFF
DNA: TGTGCCAGCAGTTTACCGGGGCGAGAACTGTTTTTT